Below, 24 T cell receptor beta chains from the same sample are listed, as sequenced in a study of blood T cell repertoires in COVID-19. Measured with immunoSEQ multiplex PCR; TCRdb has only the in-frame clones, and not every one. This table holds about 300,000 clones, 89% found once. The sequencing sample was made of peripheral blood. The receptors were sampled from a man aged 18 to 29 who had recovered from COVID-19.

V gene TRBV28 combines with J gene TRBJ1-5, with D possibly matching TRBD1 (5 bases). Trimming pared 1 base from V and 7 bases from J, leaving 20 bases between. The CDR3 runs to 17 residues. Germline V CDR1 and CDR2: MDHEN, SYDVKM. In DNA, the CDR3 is TGTGCCAGCAGTTTATCGGGGGGGGAGGGAGGAAGGCAGCCCCAGCATTTT. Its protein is CASSLSGGEGGRQPQHF.

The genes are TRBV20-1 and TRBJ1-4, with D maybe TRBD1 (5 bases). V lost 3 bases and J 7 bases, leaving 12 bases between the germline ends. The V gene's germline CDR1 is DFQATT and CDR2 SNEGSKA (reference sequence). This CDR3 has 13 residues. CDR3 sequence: CSASLQGSEKLFF. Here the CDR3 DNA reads TGCAGTGCTAGTCTTCAGGGAAGTGAAAAACTGTTTTTT.

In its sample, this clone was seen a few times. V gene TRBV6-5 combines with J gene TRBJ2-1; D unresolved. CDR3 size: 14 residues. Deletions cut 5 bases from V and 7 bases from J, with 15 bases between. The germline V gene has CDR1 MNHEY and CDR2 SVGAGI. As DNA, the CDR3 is TGTGCCAGCAGTCTCGTCCACCCCCGGAATGAGCAGTTCTTC. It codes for CASSLVHPRNEQFF.

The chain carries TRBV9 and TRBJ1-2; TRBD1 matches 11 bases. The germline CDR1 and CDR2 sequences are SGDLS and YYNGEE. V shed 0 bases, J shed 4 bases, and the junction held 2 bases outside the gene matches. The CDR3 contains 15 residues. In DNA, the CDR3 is TGTGCCAGCAGCGTAGGGACAGGGGGCTTCTATGGCTACACCTTC. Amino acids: CASSVGTGGFYGYTF.

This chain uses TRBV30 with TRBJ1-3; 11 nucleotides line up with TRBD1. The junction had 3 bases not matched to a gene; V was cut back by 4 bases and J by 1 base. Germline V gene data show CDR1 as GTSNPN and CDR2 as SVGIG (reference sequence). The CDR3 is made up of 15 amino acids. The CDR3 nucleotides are TGTGCCTGGAAGGGACAGGGGGTTTCTGGAAACACCATATATTTT. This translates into CAWKGQGVSGNTIYF.

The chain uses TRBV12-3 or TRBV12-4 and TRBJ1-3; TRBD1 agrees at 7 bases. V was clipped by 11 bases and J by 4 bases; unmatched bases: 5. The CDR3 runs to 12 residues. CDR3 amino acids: CAAGGNGNTIYF. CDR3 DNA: TGTGCCGCAGGGGGGAACGGAAACACCATATATTTT.

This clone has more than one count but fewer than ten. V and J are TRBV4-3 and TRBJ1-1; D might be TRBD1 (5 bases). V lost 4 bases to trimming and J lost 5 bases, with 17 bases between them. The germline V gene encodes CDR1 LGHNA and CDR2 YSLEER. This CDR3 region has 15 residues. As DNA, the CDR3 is TGCGCCAGCAGCCTTGACGTAGGGGTTGAAACTGAAGCTTTCTTT. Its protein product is CASSLDVGVETEAFF.

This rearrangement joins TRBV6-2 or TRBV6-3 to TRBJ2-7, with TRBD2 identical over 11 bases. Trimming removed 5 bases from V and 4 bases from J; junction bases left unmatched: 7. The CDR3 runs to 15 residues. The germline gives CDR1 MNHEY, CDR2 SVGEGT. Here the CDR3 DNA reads TGTGCCAGCAGTGCTAGCGGGAGGACTTTTTACGAGCAGTACTTC. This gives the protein CASSASGRTFYEQYF.

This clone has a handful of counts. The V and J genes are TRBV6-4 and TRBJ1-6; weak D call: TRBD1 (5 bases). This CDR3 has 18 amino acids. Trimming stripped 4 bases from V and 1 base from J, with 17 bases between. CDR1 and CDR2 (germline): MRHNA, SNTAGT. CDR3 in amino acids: CASSVRRKGRSYNSPLHF. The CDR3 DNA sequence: TGTGCCAGCAGTGTACGTCGTAAGGGGAGGTCCTATAATTCACCCCTCCACTTT.

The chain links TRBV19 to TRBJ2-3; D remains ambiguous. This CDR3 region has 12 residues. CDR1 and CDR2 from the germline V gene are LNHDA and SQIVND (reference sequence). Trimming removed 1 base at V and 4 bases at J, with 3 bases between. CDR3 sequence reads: CASSIVADTQYF. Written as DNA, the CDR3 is TGTGCCAGTAGTATAGTCGCAGATACGCAGTATTTT.

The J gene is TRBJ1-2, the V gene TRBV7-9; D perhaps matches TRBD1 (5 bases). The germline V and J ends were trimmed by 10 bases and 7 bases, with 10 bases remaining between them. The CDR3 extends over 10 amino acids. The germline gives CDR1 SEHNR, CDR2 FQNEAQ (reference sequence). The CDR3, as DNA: TGTGCCACGGGAGGGGTTGGCTACACCTTC. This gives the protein CATGGVGYTF.

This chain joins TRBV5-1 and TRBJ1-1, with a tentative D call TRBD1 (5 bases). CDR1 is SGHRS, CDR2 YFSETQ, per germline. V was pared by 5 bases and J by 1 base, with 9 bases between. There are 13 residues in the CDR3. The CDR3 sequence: CASRDGQNTEAFF. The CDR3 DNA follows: TGCGCCAGCAGGGATGGACAGAACACTGAAGCTTTCTTT.

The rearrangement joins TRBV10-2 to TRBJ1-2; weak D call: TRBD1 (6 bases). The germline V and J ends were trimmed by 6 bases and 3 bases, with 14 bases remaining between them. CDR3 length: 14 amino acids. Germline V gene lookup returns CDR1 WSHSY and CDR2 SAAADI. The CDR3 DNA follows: TGCGCCAGCAGCGAACTACAGGGTGACTATGGCTACACCTTC. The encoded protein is CASSELQGDYGYTF.

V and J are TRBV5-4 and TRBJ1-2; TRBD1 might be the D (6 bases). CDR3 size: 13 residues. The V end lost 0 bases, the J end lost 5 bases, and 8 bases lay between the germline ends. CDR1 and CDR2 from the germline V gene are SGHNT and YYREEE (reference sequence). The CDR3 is CASSLGDIYGYTF. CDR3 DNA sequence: TGTGCCAGCAGCTTGGGGGACATTTATGGCTACACCTTC. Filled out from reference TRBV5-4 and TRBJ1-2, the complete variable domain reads ETGVTQSPTHLIKTRGQQVTLRCSSQSGHNTVSWYQQALGQGPQFIFQYYREEENGRGNFPPRFSGLQFPNYSSELNVNALELDDSALYLCASSLGDIYGYTFGSGTRLTVV.

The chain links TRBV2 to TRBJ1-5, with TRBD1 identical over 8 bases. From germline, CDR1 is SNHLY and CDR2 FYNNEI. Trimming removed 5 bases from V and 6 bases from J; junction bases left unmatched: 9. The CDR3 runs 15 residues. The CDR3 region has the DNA TGTGCCAGCAGTCGGACAGGGTCCTACCTTCAGCCCCAGCATTTT. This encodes CASSRTGSYLQPQHF.

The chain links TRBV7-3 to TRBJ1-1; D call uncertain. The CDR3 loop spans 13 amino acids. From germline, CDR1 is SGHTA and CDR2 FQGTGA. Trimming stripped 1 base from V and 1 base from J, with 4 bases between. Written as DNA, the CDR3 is TGTGCCAGCAGCTTAATCTCGAACACTGAAGCTTTCTTT. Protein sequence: CASSLISNTEAFF.

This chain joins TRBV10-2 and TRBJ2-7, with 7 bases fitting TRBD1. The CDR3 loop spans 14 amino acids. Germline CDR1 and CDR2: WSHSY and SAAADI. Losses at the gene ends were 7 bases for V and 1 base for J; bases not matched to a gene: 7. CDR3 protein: CASMTGIGSYEQYF. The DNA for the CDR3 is TGCGCCAGCATGACAGGGATTGGATCCTACGAGCAGTACTTC.

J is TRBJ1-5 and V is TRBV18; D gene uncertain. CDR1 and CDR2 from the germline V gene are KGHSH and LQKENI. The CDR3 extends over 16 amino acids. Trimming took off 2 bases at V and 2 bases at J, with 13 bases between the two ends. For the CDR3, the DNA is TGTGCCAGCTCACCATTTCGAGGGTCGGGCAATCAGCCCCAGCATTTT. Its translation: CASSPFRGSGNQPQHF.

The CDR3 here is CAPGTGTGTQYF. DNA for the CDR3: TGTGCCCCCGGGACAGGGACGGGGACCCAGTACTTC. The rearrangement joins TRBV6-5 to TRBJ2-5; TRBD1 agrees at 9 bases. J lost 7 bases, V lost 11 bases, and 8 bases had no gene match. The germline CDR1 and CDR2 sequences are MNHEY and SVGAGI. The CDR3 loop spans 12 amino acids.

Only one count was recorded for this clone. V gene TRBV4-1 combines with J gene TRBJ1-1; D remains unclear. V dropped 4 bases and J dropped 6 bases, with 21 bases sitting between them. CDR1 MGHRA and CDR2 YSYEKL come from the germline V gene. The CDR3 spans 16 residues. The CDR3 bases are TGCGCCAGCAGCCCCCAACCGGGAGGGATGTGGGCTGAAGCTTTCTTT. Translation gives CASSPQPGGMWAEAFF.

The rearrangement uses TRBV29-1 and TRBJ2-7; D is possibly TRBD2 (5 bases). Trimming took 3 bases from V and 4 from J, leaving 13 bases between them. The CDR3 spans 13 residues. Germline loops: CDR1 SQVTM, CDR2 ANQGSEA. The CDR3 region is CSVDGVSGYEQYF. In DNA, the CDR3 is TGCAGCGTTGATGGGGTTTCGGGATACGAGCAGTACTTC.

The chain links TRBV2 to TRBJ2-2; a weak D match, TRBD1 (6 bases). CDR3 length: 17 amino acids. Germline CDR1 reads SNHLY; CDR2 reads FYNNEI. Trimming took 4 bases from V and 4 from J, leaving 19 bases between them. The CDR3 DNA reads TGTGCCAGCAGTGGGTTGGGGGTAGACAGGAGCACCGGGGAGCTGTTTTTT. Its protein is CASSGLGVDRSTGELFF. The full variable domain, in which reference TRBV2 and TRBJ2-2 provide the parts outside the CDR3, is EPEVTQTPSHQVTQMGQEVILRCVPISNHLYFYWYRQILGQKVEFLVSFYNNEISEKSEIFDDQFSVERPDGSNFTLKIRSTKLEDSAMYFCASSGLGVDRSTGELFFGEGSRLTVL.

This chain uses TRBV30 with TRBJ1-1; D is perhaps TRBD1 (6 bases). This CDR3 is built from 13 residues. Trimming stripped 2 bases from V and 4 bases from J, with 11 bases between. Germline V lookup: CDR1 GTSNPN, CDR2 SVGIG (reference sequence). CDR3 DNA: TGTGCCTGGAGTAGGGGGGGCATCACTGAAGCTTTCTTT. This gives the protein CAWSRGGITEAFF.

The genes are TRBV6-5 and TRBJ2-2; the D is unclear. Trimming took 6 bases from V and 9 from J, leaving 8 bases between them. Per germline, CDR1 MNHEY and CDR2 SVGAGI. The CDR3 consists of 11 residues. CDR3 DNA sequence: TGTGCCAGCAGCATGGGCAGGGAGCTGTTTTTT. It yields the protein CASSMGRELFF.